Below, 25 T cell receptor beta chains from the same sample are listed, as sequenced in a study of blood T cells in healthy people across ages. Combining a sample-barcoded 5' primer with a J-beta primer mix, a second PCR ran for roughly 6 to 12 cycles. TCRdb re-analysed the 5' RACE reads in MiXCR, keeping a single row per CDR3 protein. Among some 1.6 million distinct CDR3 sequences listed, 30% to 35% were seen once. Sample: blood. The source is a woman aged 25 to 39 in good health.

V is TRBV4-1 and J is TRBJ1-2; 12 bases are shared with TRBD1. Germline V gives CDR1 MGHRA, CDR2 YSYEKL. Trimming cost V 2 bases and J 7 bases; bases outside gene matches: 11. This CDR3 has 17 residues. This CDR3 is CASSQWGQGAARSGYTF. DNA for the CDR3: TGCGCCAGCAGCCAATGGGGACAGGGGGCCGCCCGAAGTGGCTACACCTTC.

The V gene is TRBV12-3 or TRBV12-4, the J gene TRBJ1-1; D uncertain. The CDR3 length is 14 residues. V was clipped by 3 bases and J by 2 bases, with 10 bases between them. This CDR3 is CASSFGETNTEAFF. The DNA of the CDR3 is TGTGCCAGCAGTTTTGGGGAGACAAACACTGAAGCTTTCTTT.

This clonotype was seen just once. The chain uses TRBV6-6 and TRBJ2-3; either TRBD1 or TRBD2 may supply D (6 bases each). Between the trimmed V and J ends, which lost 9 bases and 12 bases, there was a span of 16 bases. Germline assignment: CDR1 MNHNY and CDR2 SVGAGI (reference sequence). The CDR3 is 11 amino acids. The DNA for the CDR3 is TGTGCCAGTACCCTCGGGGGCGTTCAGTATTTT. Residues: CASTLGGVQYF.

Only a few counts were recorded for this clonotype. V is TRBV4-1 and J is TRBJ2-1; possible D gene TRBD2, 5 bases. Trimming removed 3 bases at V and 0 bases at J, with 9 bases between. In germline, CDR1 is MGHRA, CDR2 YSYEKL. CDR3 length equals 15 residues. CDR3 DNA: TGCGCCAGCAGCCAGACTATCGGCTCCTACAATGAGCAGTTCTTC. Translating it yields CASSQTIGSYNEQFF.

This chain joins TRBV28 and TRBJ2-3; D is unclear. The germline CDR1 and CDR2 sequences are MDHEN and SYDVKM. V shed 5 bases and J shed 1 base, with 13 bases lying between them. CDR3 length equals 15 residues. Here the CDR3 reads CASSLTNGGTDTQYF. CDR3 nucleotide sequence: TGTGCCAGCAGTCTCACCAATGGGGGCACAGATACGCAGTATTTT.

Remarks on this clonotype: A read error is possible here, since a much larger clone lies one base away. V is TRBV20-1 and J is TRBJ2-1; TRBD1 or TRBD2 may be the D gene (5 bases each). Germline CDR1 reads DFQATT; CDR2 reads SNEGSKA (reference sequence). CDR3 length: 12 amino acids. V shed 3 bases and J shed 9 bases, with 12 bases lying between them. The CDR3 sequence: CSARRDGAEQFF. CDR3 coding DNA: TGCAGTGCTAGGAGAGACGGGGCTGAGCAGTTCTTC.

In this sample, this clonotype turned up many times. This chain joins TRBV6-1 and TRBJ2-5, with 13 bases lining up with TRBD2. CDR3 length equals 16 residues. Per germline, CDR1 MNHNS and CDR2 SASEGT. Unmatched junction bases numbered 6, after V lost 4 bases and J lost 4 bases. CDR3 DNA sequence: TGTGCCAGCAGTGGGGGACTAGCGGGAAACGGAGAGACCCAGTACTTC. Translating gives CASSGGLAGNGETQYF.

For this clonotype: A much bigger clone sits one base away, suggesting this may be a read error. V and J are TRBV4-1 and TRBJ1-2; D perhaps matches TRBD1 (6 bases). CDR3 size: 12 residues. Germline CDR1 reads MGHRA; CDR2 reads YSYEKL. The CDR3 nucleotides are TGCGCCGGCAGCCAAGAAACAGGGGGCTACACCTTC. Translated: CAGSQETGGYTF.

This clonotype was seen many times. The chain joins TRBV9 to TRBJ2-1; TRBD2 matches at 7 bases. V dropped 5 bases and J dropped 7; count of bases not matched to a gene: 3. This CDR3 spans 12 amino acids. The germline V gene has CDR1 SGDLS and CDR2 YYNGEE. DNA of the CDR3: TGTGCCAGCAGTGGGGGGGGAAATGAGCAGTTCTTC. Translated, it gives CASSGGGNEQFF. The variable domain in full, with the rest retrieved from reference TRBV9 and TRBJ2-1, is DSGVTQTPKHLITATGQRVTLRCSPRSGDLSVYWYQQSLDQGLQFLIQYYNGEERAKGNILERFSAQQFPDLHSELNLSSLELGDSALYFCASSGGGNEQFFGPGTRLTVL.

This clonotype was detected a few times. V is TRBV7-9 and J is TRBJ1-2; D is possibly TRBD1 (5 bases). CDR3 size: 15 residues. The V gene's germline CDR1 is SEHNR and CDR2 FQNEAQ (reference sequence). Deletions cut 2 bases from V and 0 bases from J, with 10 bases between. The CDR3 loop is CASSLPTATNYGYTF. The CDR3 region has the DNA TGTGCCAGCAGCTTACCGACAGCCACTAACTATGGCTACACCTTC.

The rearrangement uses TRBV2 and TRBJ2-2; D call uncertain. The CDR3 extends over 13 amino acids. Trimming removed 7 bases from V and 6 bases from J, with 12 bases in between. Germline V lookup: CDR1 SNHLY, CDR2 FYNNEI. The DNA for the CDR3 is TGTGCCAGCACCCCTGAGTATGCCGGGGAGCTGTTTTTT. Residues: CASTPEYAGELFF.

V usage is TRBV4-1 and J usage is TRBJ2-1; 12 bases align to TRBD2. The junction had 10 bases not matched to a gene; V was cut back by 7 bases and J by 0 bases. Germline values: CDR1 MGHRA, CDR2 YSYEKL. The CDR3 consists of 18 residues. As DNA, the CDR3 is TGCGCCAGCACTCAGACTAGCGGGAGCGCGCGCTCCTACAATGAGCAGTTCTTC. Translating gives CASTQTSGSARSYNEQFF.

The rearrangement joins TRBV2 to TRBJ2-2; possibly TRBD2 for D (5 bases). Germline CDR1 is SNHLY and CDR2 is FYNNEI. The CDR3 loop spans 14 amino acids. Trimming took off 7 bases at V and 2 bases at J, with 11 bases between the two ends. CDR3 bases: TGTGCCAGCACTGAGGGTTCCAACACCGGGGAGCTGTTTTTT. Encoded protein: CASTEGSNTGELFF.

This clonotype occurred a few times. V is TRBV20-1 and J is TRBJ1-1; D unresolved. The CDR3 runs to 12 residues. V lost 8 bases and J 1 base, leaving 11 bases between the germline ends. Germline V gene sequence: CDR1 DFQATT, CDR2 SNEGSKA (reference sequence). The CDR3 nucleotides are TGCAGTACGTATAGGGCGAACACTGAAGCTTTCTTT. Translating it yields CSTYRANTEAFF.

This clonotype was observed a few times. This chain joins TRBV3-1 and TRBJ2-1; tentative D call: TRBD2 (6 bases). Germline V lookup: CDR1 LGHDT, CDR2 YNNKEL (reference sequence). This CDR3 comprises 18 residues. The ends were cut back, 4 bases at V and 4 bases at J, with 23 bases in the middle. CDR3 sequence (DNA): TGTGCCAGCAGCCCGTGGGACTTAAGTCGTCCCTTTTACAATGAGCAGTTCTTC. Its translation is CASSPWDLSRPFYNEQFF.

This chain links TRBV10-3 with TRBJ2-5; the match to TRBD2 covers 7 bases. CDR1 is ENHRY and CDR2 is SYGVKD in the germline V gene. The CDR3 has 14 amino acids. V lost 6 bases to trimming and J lost 7 bases; unmatched junction nucleotides: 11. CDR3 bases: TGTGCCATCAGATCCAGCGGGGTCCGCGTGACCCAGTACTTC. Translating gives CAIRSSGVRVTQYF.

The sample holds a few counts of this clonotype. The V and J genes are TRBV6-5 and TRBJ2-2; 7 bases agree with TRBD1. There are 16 residues in the CDR3. V dropped 5 bases and J dropped 7; count of bases not matched to a gene: 13. CDR1 and CDR2 from the germline V gene are MNHEY and SVGAGI. The CDR3 sequence: CASSLLGTVGHGELFF. The CDR3 DNA is TGTGCCAGCAGTCTACTCGGGACAGTTGGGCACGGGGAGCTGTTTTTT.

In this sample, this clonotype turned up a few times. The V gene is TRBV12-3 or TRBV12-4, the J gene TRBJ2-5; 7 positions match TRBD1. V lost 5 bases and J lost 0; bases outside the gene matches: 3. This CDR3 is built from 14 residues. CDR3 coding DNA: TGTGCCAGCAGTAAGACAGGGAACCAAGAGACCCAGTACTTC. Amino acid sequence: CASSKTGNQETQYF.

The chain employs TRBV4-1 and TRBJ2-5, with no clear D. Germline lookup yields CDR1 MGHRA and CDR2 YSYEKL. CDR3 length: 13 amino acids. The germline V and J ends were trimmed by 2 bases and 5 bases, with 9 bases remaining between them. The CDR3 sequence is CASSQRQAETQYF. The CDR3 coding sequence is TGCGCCAGCAGCCAACGGCAGGCGGAGACCCAGTACTTC.

This clonotype occurred a few times. CDR3 region: CASQGQFAGYTF. The CDR3, as DNA: TGTGCCAGCCAGGGACAGTTCGCTGGCTACACCTTC. This rearrangement joins TRBV6-2 or TRBV6-3 to TRBJ1-2, with 7 bases fitting TRBD1. V lost 8 bases to trimming and J lost 7 bases; unmatched junction nucleotides: 7. The CDR3 totals 12 residues. Per the germline V gene, CDR1 is MNHEY and CDR2 is SVGEGT.

The rearrangement joins TRBV27 to TRBJ2-3, with 13 bases identical to TRBD2. The CDR3 extends over 16 amino acids. V was pared by 5 bases and J by 3 bases, with 5 bases of the junction left unmatched. Germline V gene data show CDR1 as MNHEY and CDR2 as SMNVEV (reference sequence). CDR3 in DNA: TGTGCCAGCAGTACCTTACTAGCGGGGGGGACAGATACGCAGTATTTT. This codes for CASSTLLAGGTDTQYF.

The rearrangement links TRBV12-5 to TRBJ2-7, with D unresolved. The V end was cut by 4 bases, the J end by 0 bases, with 7 bases between. The CDR3 contains 13 residues. Germline V gene data show CDR1 as LGHNT and CDR2 as FRNRAP. DNA for the CDR3: TGTGCTAGTGGTTCTGACACCTCCTACGAGCAGTACTTC. It translates to CASGSDTSYEQYF.

In this sample, this clonotype turned up a few times. The chain links TRBV3-1 to TRBJ1-1; weak D call: TRBD1 (6 bases). V lost 3 bases, J lost 4 bases, and 9 bases lay in between. The germline V gene encodes CDR1 LGHDT and CDR2 YNNKEL (reference sequence). This CDR3 contains 13 residues. CDR3 DNA: TGTGCCAGCAGCCAGCGGGGGGCCACTGAAGCTTTCTTT. It yields the protein CASSQRGATEAFF.

This chain connects TRBV2 to TRBJ1-5; possibly TRBD1 for D (5 bases). Germline CDR1 SNHLY, CDR2 FYNNEI. The CDR3 length is 14 residues. Trimming cost V 3 bases and J 3 bases, with 9 bases left between them. The CDR3 region is CASSERQSNQPQHF. In nucleotides, the CDR3 is TGTGCCAGCAGTGAGAGACAGTCCAATCAGCCCCAGCATTTT.

This clonotype has more than one count but fewer than ten. The chain links TRBV21-1 to TRBJ2-7. TRBV21-1 is a pseudogene locus. The CDR3 is made up of 15 amino acids. The CDR3 DNA reads as TGTGCCAGCAGCGAAGGGCCAGTCAGCTCCTACGAGCAGTACTTC. Amino acid sequence: CASSEGPVSSYEQYF.